Below are 15 T cell receptor beta chains sequenced from a single sample in a study of shared clonotypes between healthy human individuals. Naive CD8 cells lacked CD45RO and underwent positive selection for CCR7, leaving out terminally differentiated effector memory CD45RA+ cells. Clones were sequenced by immunoSEQ multiplex PCR, and TCRdb holds only the in-frame ones, with some missing. The data contain about 2 million clones, about 95% of them singletons. Sequencing used naive CD8+ T cells sorted from blood. These receptors originate from a man between 18 and 29 years old in good health.

This rearrangement joins TRBV7-9 to TRBJ2-7, with TRBD2 as a possible D gene (6 bases). Germline-derived CDR1 and CDR2 are SEHNR and FQNEAQ (reference sequence). V was clipped by 3 bases and J by 5 bases, with 11 bases between them. The CDR3 runs 13 residues. CDR3 loop: CASSFGGWDEQYF. The CDR3 nucleotides read TGTGCCAGCAGCTTCGGGGGTTGGGACGAGCAGTACTTC.

The chain links TRBV10-3 to TRBJ2-7; 7 positions agree with TRBD2. Unmatched junction bases numbered 12, after V lost 0 bases and J lost 7 bases. Germline V CDR1 and CDR2: ENHRY, SYGVKD. This CDR3 contains 16 residues. For the CDR3, the DNA is TGTGCCATCAGTGAGTCGACTAGCAGACCTCTGGGGGAGCAGTACTTC. Translating gives CAISESTSRPLGEQYF.

This chain joins TRBV27 and TRBJ2-5, with 14 bases that match TRBD2. CDR3 length equals 17 residues. Unmatched junction bases numbered 6, after V lost 6 bases and J lost 0 bases. The germline gives CDR1 MNHEY, CDR2 SMNVEV (reference sequence). The CDR3 DNA sequence: TGTGCCAGCAGGGGGACTAGCGGGGGACCTAACCAAGAGACCCAGTACTTC. This encodes CASRGTSGGPNQETQYF.

The J gene is TRBJ1-1, the V gene TRBV5-4; the D is unclear. CDR1 is SGHNT, CDR2 YYREEE, per germline (reference sequence). The CDR3 has 15 residues. V lost 0 bases and J lost 2, with 11 bases in between. The CDR3 nucleotides are TGTGCCAGCAGCTTGGCCTTCCCGGCTAACACTGAAGCTTTCTTT. This sequence encodes CASSLAFPANTEAFF.

As DNA, the CDR3 is TGTGCCAGCAGCTGGTCAGGAGGGGTACTGTTTTTT. It encodes CASSWSGGVLFF. The J gene is TRBJ1-4, the V gene TRBV5-8, with a weak D call TRBD1 (5 bases). V was shortened by 3 bases and J by 13 bases, with 13 bases between the two germline ends. Germline CDR1 and CDR2: SGHTS and YDEGEE. The CDR3 runs 12 residues.

The J gene is TRBJ2-7, the V gene TRBV4-1; TRBD1 agrees at 9 bases. The J segment lost 2 bases and the V segment lost 1 base, leaving 12 bases of the junction unmatched. Germline lookup yields CDR1 MGHRA and CDR2 YSYEKL. The CDR3 spans 18 residues. The CDR3: CASSQGTGGAGSAYEQYF. The CDR3 nucleotides read TGCGCCAGCAGCCAAGGTACAGGGGGCGCGGGAAGTGCCTACGAGCAGTACTTC.

The chain combines TRBV6-5 with TRBJ2-7; D is perhaps TRBD1 (5 bases). The CDR3 contains 13 residues. Trimming took off 2 bases at V and 3 bases at J, with 8 bases between the two ends. Germline values: CDR1 MNHEY, CDR2 SVGAGI. The CDR3 bases are TGTGCCAGCAGTTACAACAGGTTCTACGAGCAGTACTTC. It is translated as CASSYNRFYEQYF.

V is TRBV4-1 and J is TRBJ2-7; D uncertain. Trimming took off 3 bases at V and 2 bases at J, with 11 bases between the two ends. This CDR3 has 14 amino acids. Per the germline V gene, CDR1 is MGHRA and CDR2 is YSYEKL. The CDR3 DNA follows: TGCGCCAGCAGCCAGCGTGACAATGCCTACGAGCAGTACTTC. Encoded protein: CASSQRDNAYEQYF.

J is TRBJ2-7 and V is TRBV6-1, with D perhaps TRBD2 (6 bases). The CDR3 totals 14 residues. Germline V gene lookup returns CDR1 MNHNS and CDR2 SASEGT. The V end was cut by 10 bases, the J end by 2 bases, with 18 bases between. DNA for the CDR3: TGTGCCACCAGACTCCGGGGGATGACCTACGAGCAGTACTTC. Translating it yields CATRLRGMTYEQYF.

As concerns this clone: Other nucleotide sequences in the sample specify the same CDR3. The chain uses TRBV13 and TRBJ2-3, with a weak D call TRBD1 (5 bases). The V end lost 5 bases, the J end lost 3 bases, and 12 bases lay between the germline ends. CDR3 size: 14 residues. Germline V gene sequence: CDR1 PRHDT, CDR2 FYEKMQ (reference sequence). The CDR3 spells CASSPGPRTDTQYF. The DNA for the CDR3 is TGTGCCAGCAGCCCAGGGCCACGGACAGATACGCAGTATTTT.

This chain connects TRBV9 to TRBJ1-1; tentatively, D is TRBD1 (5 bases). The CDR3 is 15 amino acids. Germline-derived CDR1 and CDR2 are SGDLS and YYNGEE. Trimming pared 2 bases from V and 0 bases from J, leaving 11 bases between. CDR3 amino acids: CASSVSGFMNTEAFF. In DNA form, the CDR3 reads TGTGCCAGCAGCGTCTCAGGGTTCATGAACACTGAAGCTTTCTTT.

The rearrangement uses TRBV4-1 and TRBJ1-6; D is undetermined. Germline CDR1 MGHRA, CDR2 YSYEKL. This CDR3 has 17 amino acids. V lost 2 bases and J lost 4, with 15 bases in between. The CDR3 protein is CASSQRLQEAYNSPLHF. The CDR3 region has the DNA TGCGCCAGCAGCCAAAGATTGCAGGAAGCTTATAATTCACCCCTCCACTTT.

The V and J genes are TRBV10-3 and TRBJ2-1; D possibly corresponds to TRBD2 (6 bases). The CDR3 contains 15 residues. Germline CDR1 and CDR2: ENHRY and SYGVKD. V lost 0 bases to trimming and J lost 5 bases, with 11 bases between them. The CDR3 spells CAISESSSVDNEQFF. DNA of the CDR3: TGTGCCATCAGTGAGTCGTCTAGCGTCGACAATGAGCAGTTCTTC.

This rearrangement joins TRBV5-5 to TRBJ1-2; 9 bases are a match to TRBD1. The CDR3 is 14 residues long. Trimming cost V 0 bases and J 3 bases; bases outside gene matches: 0. Looked up from germline, CDR1 is SGHKS and CDR2 is YYEKEE (reference sequence). This chain's CDR3 is CASSLGTGDYGYTF. The CDR3 region has the DNA TGTGCCAGCAGCTTGGGGACAGGGGACTATGGCTACACCTTC.

V is TRBV5-6 and J is TRBJ2-7, with D unclear. Trimming removed 0 bases at V and 0 bases at J, with 7 bases between. The CDR3 is 14 amino acids. Germline assignment: CDR1 SGHDT and CDR2 YYEEEE. The CDR3 spells CASSLADSSYEQYF. The CDR3 region has the DNA TGTGCCAGCAGCTTGGCGGATAGCTCCTACGAGCAGTACTTC.